The 21 T cell receptor beta chains in this list originate from one sample, sequenced in a study of patients and donors after allogeneic stem cell transplantation. TCRdb analysed the RT-PCR reads with MiXCR anew, one entry per CDR3 protein. Of about 150,000 distinct CDR3 sequences listed, approximately 35% are singletons. The sequencing input was blood, either unsorted or a sorted T cell fraction (not recorded which). The receptors here all came from a human donor who was either an allogeneic HSCT recipient or a stem cell or donor lymphocyte infusion donor (not recorded which). It is not recorded whose cells these are; they may come from a transplant donor.

The gene calls are TRBV28 and TRBJ1-5, with D possibly being TRBD1 (5 bases). The CDR3 contains 13 residues. The V end was cut by 3 bases, the J end by 6 bases, with 9 bases between. Germline CDR1 MDHEN, CDR2 SYDVKM. The CDR3 spells CASSFGGIQPQHF. The DNA for the CDR3 is TGTGCCAGCAGTTTCGGGGGAATTCAGCCCCAGCATTTT.

This clonotype was counted between two and nine times. The CDR3 DNA follows: TGTGCCAGCAGTAGACAGGGAGGTCAGCCCCAGCATTTT. Amino acid sequence: CASSRQGGQPQHF. The rearrangement links TRBV27 to TRBJ1-5, with TRBD1 matching over 7 bases. Germline CDR1 and CDR2: MNHEY and SMNVEV (reference sequence). This CDR3 spans 13 amino acids. V shed 5 bases, J shed 6 bases, and the junction held 4 bases outside the gene matches.

The chain has TRBV7-9 and TRBJ1-5, with D uncertain. Germline-derived CDR1 and CDR2 are SEHNR and FQNEAQ (reference sequence). CDR3 length: 14 residues. V was trimmed by 2 bases and J by 13 bases, leaving 18 bases between them. CDR3 protein: CASSLTSFRPPQHF. The DNA of the CDR3 is TGTGCCAGCAGCTTAACGTCGTTCAGGCCCCCTCAGCATTTT. The full variable domain, in which reference TRBV7-9 and TRBJ1-5 provide the parts outside the CDR3, is DTGVSQNPRHKITKRGQNVTFRCDPISEHNRLYWYRQTLGQGPEFLTYFQNEAQLEKSRLLSDRFSAERPKGSFSTLEIQRTEQGDSAMYLCASSLTSFRPPQHFGDGTRLSIL.

V and J are TRBV6-5 and TRBJ1-2; 9 bases fit TRBD1. The CDR3 loop spans 13 amino acids. J was trimmed by 6 bases and V by 7 bases; bases with no gene match: 6. CDR1 is MNHEY and CDR2 is SVGAGI in the germline V gene. The CDR3 here is CASNKQGANGYTF. The CDR3 DNA reads TGTGCCAGCAATAAACAGGGGGCCAATGGCTACACCTTC.

This clonotype was counted many times. The gene calls are TRBV11-2 and TRBJ1-1; 7 bases match TRBD1. V lost 6 bases to trimming and J lost 0 bases; unmatched junction nucleotides: 7. The germline V gene encodes CDR1 SGHAT and CDR2 FQNNGV. The CDR3 sequence is 15 residues long. CDR3 amino acids: CASSPQGGLNTEAFF. CDR3 DNA sequence: TGTGCCAGCAGTCCCCAGGGGGGATTGAACACTGAAGCTTTCTTT. Filled out from reference TRBV11-2 and TRBJ1-1, the complete variable domain reads EAGVAQSPRYKIIEKRQSVAFWCNPISGHATLYWYQQILGQGPKLLIQFQNNGVVDDSQLPKDRFSAERLKGVDSTLKIQPAKLEDSAVYLCASSPQGGLNTEAFFGQGTRLTVV.

This clonotype was seen only a few times. The chain combines TRBV5-1 with TRBJ2-7; a possible D gene is TRBD1 (6 bases). Trimming stripped 4 bases from V and 0 bases from J, with 11 bases between. Germline CDR1 is SGHRS and CDR2 is YFSETQ. The CDR3 length is 14 residues. The CDR3 spells CASSPDRRSYEQYF. CDR3 nucleotides: TGCGCCAGCAGCCCTGACAGGCGCTCCTACGAGCAGTACTTC.

This clonotype was observed a few times. This chain uses TRBV21-1 with TRBJ2-3. TRBV21-1 is assigned pseudogene status. This CDR3 has 14 residues. CDR3 loop: CASRLRYSTDTQYF. As DNA, the CDR3 is TGTGCCAGCAGATTACGGTATAGCACAGATACGCAGTATTTT.

The gene calls are TRBV20-1 and TRBJ1-5; D possibly corresponds to TRBD1 (5 bases). This CDR3 has 15 residues. Germline CDR1 and CDR2: DFQATT and SNEGSKA (reference sequence). Trimming pared 1 base from V and 4 bases from J, leaving 14 bases between. The DNA for the CDR3 is TGCAGTGCTAGAGGTGCAGGGCCGAGTAATCAGCCCCAGCATTTT. This sequence encodes CSARGAGPSNQPQHF.

The chain joins TRBV12-3 or TRBV12-4 to TRBJ1-6; D unclear. CDR3 length equals 16 residues. The V and J ends lost 0 bases and 5 bases respectively, with 11 bases between them. CDR3 protein: CASSLAHKDHNSPLHF. The CDR3 DNA is TGTGCCAGCAGTTTAGCGCATAAGGATCATAATTCACCCCTCCACTTT.

The chain combines TRBV4-2 with TRBJ2-5, with D unresolved. Germline CDR1 and CDR2: LGHNA and YNFKEQ. With 0 bases removed from V and 2 bases from J, the gap between germline ends came to 4 bases. The CDR3 sequence is 13 residues long. The chain's CDR3 is CASSQDRQETQYF. The CDR3 DNA sequence: TGTGCCAGCAGCCAAGATCGGCAAGAGACCCAGTACTTC.

The CDR3 bases are TGTGCCAGCAGTCCCGGGACAGGGAGGACTCAGCCCCAGCATTTT. This encodes CASSPGTGRTQPQHF. V is TRBV6-6 and J is TRBJ1-5, with 9 bases lining up with TRBD1. The CDR3 is made up of 15 amino acids. In germline, CDR1 is MNHNY, CDR2 SVGAGI (reference sequence). The V segment lost 5 bases and the J segment 6 bases; nucleotides outside the gene matches: 8.

This clonotype was detected a few times. This chain uses TRBV29-1 with TRBJ1-1, with a tentative D call TRBD1 (6 bases). The germline gives CDR1 SQVTM, CDR2 ANQGSEA. The CDR3 covers 12 residues. V lost 5 bases and J lost 8, with 15 bases in between. CDR3 nucleotide sequence: TGCAGCGTTAGAGGGACAAGTGGGGAAGCTTTCTTT. Translating it yields CSVRGTSGEAFF.

This clonotype turned up a few times. The chain couples TRBV6-5 to TRBJ2-4; a weak D match, TRBD1 (5 bases). V lost 5 bases to trimming and J lost 9 bases, with 14 bases between them. CDR1 and CDR2 (germline): MNHEY, SVGAGI. The CDR3 totals 13 residues. DNA of the CDR3: TGTGCCAGCAGTCACCAGACAGACAGCATTCAGTACTTC. Translated, it gives CASSHQTDSIQYF.

The V gene is TRBV6-1, the J gene TRBJ2-7, with D perhaps matching TRBD2 (7 bases). The CDR3 is 14 residues long. Germline V gene data show CDR1 as MNHNS and CDR2 as SASEGT. Written as DNA, the CDR3 is TGTGCCAGCAGTGTGCGGGGGCAGGCCTACGGGCAGTACGTC. Its protein is CASSVRGQAYGQYV.

This clonotype appeared a single time. The CDR3 sequence is CASATGDTEAFF. CDR3 nucleotide sequence: TGTGCCTCCGCGACAGGGGACACTGAAGCTTTCTTT. The chain combines TRBV6-6 with TRBJ1-1, with TRBD1 matching 8 bases. Germline assignment: CDR1 MNHNY and CDR2 SVGAGI (reference sequence). The V gene end was trimmed by 11 bases and the J gene end by 3 bases; junction bases not matched to a gene: 5. The CDR3 has 12 residues.

The chain employs TRBV12-3 or TRBV12-4 and TRBJ2-1; possibly TRBD1 or TRBD2 for D (5 bases each). Trimming took 6 bases from V and 3 from J, leaving 21 bases between them. The CDR3 extends over 17 amino acids. The CDR3 nucleotides read TGTGCCAGCAGCTTCTTCGGTCACGAGGGGATCTACAATGAGCAGTTCTTC. The encoded protein is CASSFFGHEGIYNEQFF.

Turning to this clonotype: Mismatch with germline at one junction end may stem from a read error. V is TRBV9 and J is TRBJ1-6, with D perhaps TRBD1 (5 bases). The length of the CDR3 is 15 residues. Germline-derived CDR1 and CDR2 are SGDLS and YYNGEE. The CDR3, as DNA: TGTACCAGCAGCGTTACCGGGACGGATAATTCACCCCTCCACTTT. Its protein product is CTSSVTGTDNSPLHF.

The chain carries TRBV7-9 and TRBJ1-6; perhaps TRBD1 as D (5 bases). Germline V gives CDR1 SEHNR, CDR2 FQNEAQ (reference sequence). V lost 3 bases and J lost 7, with 10 bases in between. The CDR3 length is 14 residues. The CDR3 reads CASSLTAVNSPLHF. For the CDR3, the DNA is TGTGCCAGCAGCTTGACAGCGGTGAATTCACCCCTCCACTTT.

The J gene is TRBJ1-4, the V gene TRBV5-1; no firm D call. This CDR3 spans 14 amino acids. Germline V gene sequence: CDR1 SGHRS, CDR2 YFSETQ. Trimming pared 2 bases from V and 6 bases from J, leaving 11 bases between. The chain's CDR3 is CASSLNGEYEKLFF. The CDR3 bases are TGCGCCAGCAGCTTAAACGGGGAGTATGAAAAACTGTTTTTT.

The chain uses TRBV5-5 and TRBJ1-5; D is undetermined. The germline V gene encodes CDR1 SGHKS and CDR2 YYEKEE (reference sequence). This CDR3 has 15 amino acids. V lost 4 bases and J 2 bases, leaving 13 bases between the germline ends. CDR3 nucleotide sequence: TGTGCCAGCAGCCCTTCAAGGGTGGGCAATCAGCCCCAGCATTTT. Translation gives CASSPSRVGNQPQHF.

This clonotype was counted a few times. The V and J genes are TRBV24-1 and TRBJ1-2; TRBD1 matches 8 bases. The CDR3 is 13 residues long. V shed 4 bases and J 8 bases; nucleotides not matched to a gene: 5. Germline CDR1 reads KGHDR; CDR2 reads SFDVKD. The CDR3 DNA reads TGTGCCACCAGTGACGTGGACAGGGAGGGCTACACCTTC. This translates into CATSDVDREGYTF.